The clone carrying this TCR beta chain was seen more than once but under ten times. The antigen is unknown. This sample is drawn from a study of human T cells and chemical hapten exposure. Study outcomes and limitations: TCRs above 1 in 1000 frequency did not change with DPC sensitization.

Unseparated into fractions, whole blood served as the source from which total RNA was extracted. Per the germline V gene, CDR1 is LGHNA and CDR2 is YSLEER. This CDR3 contains 16 residues. Trimming took off 1 base at V and 7 bases at J, with 16 bases between the two ends. The library put unique molecular identifiers onto individual cDNA molecules. In the original workflow: Sample TCR totals centred on a median of around 96,000, ranging roughly 20,000 to 700,000. Each CDR3 protein gets one entry after TCRdb re-called the 5' RACE reads with MiXCR. The V and J calls were not made by the authors but by TCRdb's processing. The sample contains roughly 82,000 distinct CDR3 sequences, approximately 16% of which appear only once.

This sequence was found in a female donor in good health. This chain uses TRBV4-3 with TRBJ1-4; D perhaps matches TRBD1 (6 bases). The CDR3 DNA follows: TGCGCCAGCAGCCAAGGGGCAGGGGATGGAAGTGAAAAACTGTTTTTT. It translates to CASSQGAGDGSEKLFF.